The 16 T cell receptor beta chains in this list originate from one sample, sequenced in a study of blood T cell repertoires in COVID-19. Measured with immunoSEQ multiplex PCR; TCRdb has only the in-frame clones, and not every one. The sample has about 260,000 clones, about nine tenths seen once; the top ten hold 10% to 12%. The specimen sequenced was peripheral blood. These TCRs come from a woman aged 25 to 39 with COVID-19, enrolled during active disease.

The chain joins TRBV10-3 to TRBJ2-2, with unresolved D. Germline V gene sequence: CDR1 ENHRY, CDR2 SYGVKD. This CDR3 contains 14 residues. Trimming took 4 bases from V and 0 from J, leaving 6 bases between them. This chain's CDR3 is CAISGRANTGELFF. CDR3 in DNA: TGTGCCATCAGTGGCCGGGCGAACACCGGGGAGCTGTTTTTT.

The chain carries TRBV4-1 and TRBJ2-1; the match to TRBD2 covers 9 bases. J lost 8 bases, V lost 4 bases, and 15 bases had no gene match. This CDR3 is built from 17 residues. Per germline, CDR1 MGHRA and CDR2 YSYEKL. The CDR3 nucleotides are TGCGCCAGCAGCCGCGGGGCGATGGCGGGAGGGTTAGATGAGCAGTTCTTC. Amino acids: CASSRGAMAGGLDEQFF.

The chain has TRBV28 and TRBJ1-4; TRBD1 agrees at 10 bases. CDR3 length equals 18 residues. Looked up from germline, CDR1 is MDHEN and CDR2 is SYDVKM. Trimming took 3 bases from V and 7 from J; bases not matched to a gene: 14. The CDR3 region has the DNA TGTGCCAGCAGTTTTGACAGGACAGGGGGAAAGGGTAGTGAAAAACTGTTTTTT. Its protein is CASSFDRTGGKGSEKLFF.

The chain has TRBV7-9 and TRBJ1-4; 7 bases are shared with TRBD1. Germline-derived CDR1 and CDR2 are SEHNR and FQNEAQ (reference sequence). CDR3 length equals 13 residues. The V and J ends lost 3 bases and 7 bases, in that order; junction bases with no gene match: 2. CDR3 amino acids: CASSLTGFEKLFF. The CDR3 DNA reads as TGTGCCAGCAGCTTGACAGGGTTTGAAAAACTGTTTTTT.

This clone was counted only a few times. This chain joins TRBV10-3 and TRBJ1-1; perhaps TRBD1 as D (5 bases). V shed 8 bases and J shed 4 bases, with 17 bases lying between them. The CDR3 totals 14 residues. The V gene's germline CDR1 is ENHRY and CDR2 SYGVKD. The CDR3 loop reads CAIVGGGDSTEAFF. The CDR3 region has the DNA TGTGCCATCGTCGGCGGAGGGGATAGCACTGAAGCTTTCTTT.

V gene TRBV30 combines with J gene TRBJ2-6; D is unclear. This CDR3 region has 15 residues. CDR1 is GTSNPN and CDR2 is SVGIG in the germline V gene (reference sequence). Trimming left V 3 bases short and J 0 bases short, with 9 bases between. Written as DNA, the CDR3 is TGTGCCTGGAGAAGACTCCGCTCTGGGGCCAACGTCCTGACTTTC. As protein: CAWRRLRSGANVLTF.

The rearrangement uses TRBV11-2 and TRBJ2-5, with D maybe TRBD2 (5 bases). The CDR3 is made up of 12 amino acids. Germline V gene data show CDR1 as SGHAT and CDR2 as FQNNGV. Trimming removed 5 bases from V and 4 bases from J, with 8 bases in between. The CDR3 is CASSPAGETQYF. The CDR3 coding sequence is TGTGCCAGCAGCCCCGCGGGAGAGACCCAGTACTTC.

This clone was seen once. The V and J genes are TRBV5-1 and TRBJ2-1; 7 bases agree with TRBD2. There are 14 residues in the CDR3. The J segment lost 1 base and the V segment lost 10 bases, leaving 8 bases of the junction unmatched. Germline V gene lookup returns CDR1 SGHRS and CDR2 YFSETQ. CDR3 protein: CAAAAGDSYNEQFF. CDR3 nucleotide sequence: TGCGCCGCCGCCGCGGGGGATTCCTACAATGAGCAGTTCTTC. Combining the CDR3 with reference TRBV5-1 and TRBJ2-1 gives the whole variable domain KAGVTQTPRYLIKTRGQQVTLSCSPISGHRSVSWYQQTPGQGLQFLFEYFSETQRNKGNFPGRFSGRQFSNSRSEMNVSTLELGDSALYLCAAAAGDSYNEQFFGPGTRLTVL.

The chain has TRBV5-1 and TRBJ1-2; D is perhaps TRBD1 (5 bases). CDR1 and CDR2 (germline): SGHRS, YFSETQ. Trimming took 7 bases from V and 3 from J, leaving 16 bases between them. There are 14 residues in the CDR3. CDR3 coding DNA: TGCGCCAGCCGGGCGGGGGACGCCCACTATGGCTACACCTTC. Its protein is CASRAGDAHYGYTF.

The rearrangement joins TRBV6-5 to TRBJ1-1; 9 bases fit TRBD1. Germline V gene sequence: CDR1 MNHEY, CDR2 SVGAGI. Trimming took 2 bases from V and 3 from J; bases not matched to a gene: 4. The CDR3 covers 15 residues. The CDR3 spells CASSYGTGRDTEAFF. The CDR3 DNA sequence: TGTGCCAGCAGTTACGGGACAGGGAGGGACACTGAAGCTTTCTTT.

Remarks on this clone: A read error may produce the germline difference seen at one junction end. The chain carries TRBV10-3 and TRBJ2-3; no firm D call. Germline V gives CDR1 ENHRY, CDR2 SYGVKD. The CDR3 loop spans 12 amino acids. DNA for the CDR3: TGTGCCATCAACGGCGACACAGATACGCAGTTTTTT. Protein: CAINGDTDTQFF.

V usage is TRBV4-3 and J usage is TRBJ2-1, with TRBD1 matching over 9 bases. CDR1 is LGHNA and CDR2 is YSLEER in the germline V gene. V gave up 1 base and J gave up 8 bases; unmatched junction bases: 12. The CDR3 totals 17 residues. CDR3 bases: TGCGCCAGCAGCCAAGTACTAACCGGGACAGGGCTCGATGAGCAGTTCTTC. Encoded protein: CASSQVLTGTGLDEQFF.

The rearrangement joins TRBV4-1 to TRBJ2-5; TRBD2 matches at 8 bases. The CDR3 has 17 residues. V shed 1 base and J 0 bases; nucleotides not matched to a gene: 7. Germline V gene data show CDR1 as MGHRA and CDR2 as YSYEKL. CDR3: CASSQVRLASYQETQYF. The CDR3, as DNA: TGCGCCAGCAGCCAAGTCCGACTAGCGTCGTACCAAGAGACCCAGTACTTC.

The chain is built from TRBV19 and TRBJ2-5, with 7 bases fitting TRBD2. The germline V gene has CDR1 LNHDA and CDR2 SQIVND (reference sequence). V shed 6 bases, J shed 2 bases, and the junction held 18 bases outside the gene matches. The length of the CDR3 is 18 residues. In nucleotides, the CDR3 is TGTGCCAGTAGCTGGGACGGTACGGGAGGAGGTGGGCAAGAGACCCAGTACTTC. Residues: CASSWDGTGGGGQETQYF. The full variable domain, rest sourced from reference TRBV19 and TRBJ2-5, is DGGITQSPKYLFRKEGQNVTLSCEQNLNHDAMYWYRQDPGQGLRLIYYSQIVNDFQKGDIAEGYSVSREKKESFPLTVTSAQKNPTAFYLCASSWDGTGGGGQETQYFGPGTRLLVL.

With respect to this clone: Additional DNA sequences in this sample encode the identical CDR3. V is TRBV28 and J is TRBJ2-2; tentatively, D is TRBD1 (5 bases). CDR1 and CDR2 from the germline V gene are MDHEN and SYDVKM. V lost 6 bases, J lost 1 base, and 9 bases lay in between. The CDR3 is 14 amino acids. The CDR3 nucleotides read TGTGCCAGCAGCCTGGGGCAGAACACCGGGGAGCTGTTTTTT. As protein: CASSLGQNTGELFF.

The gene calls are TRBV27 and TRBJ2-7; D possibly corresponds to TRBD1 (6 bases). Trimming removed 4 bases from V and 3 bases from J, with 10 bases in between. The germline V gene encodes CDR1 MNHEY and CDR2 SMNVEV (reference sequence). This CDR3 is built from 13 residues. The CDR3 sequence: CASSWGPDYEQYF. CDR3 nucleotide sequence: TGTGCCAGCAGTTGGGGGCCCGACTACGAGCAGTACTTC.